Sequencing of this TCR beta chain was carried out in a study of cytomegalovirus exposure and HLA in healthy donors. About the study: Samples from HLA-typed donors yielded about 85 million unique TCRs in an early data release. General study points: It was 164 TCR beta chains that were listed as cytomegalovirus-associated.

Sampled while nominally healthy, donors likely had unrecorded immune exposures. The PCR used 60 Vbeta and 13 Jbeta primers. The table came from immunoSEQ multiplex PCR; TCRdb's copy has only in-frame clones and leaves some out. Altogether around 67,000 clones are present, less than 70% being singletons, with the ten largest covering around 3%. CDR3 length equals 13 residues. With V trimmed by 8 bases and J by 4 bases, 7 bases remained unmatched. CDR1 and CDR2 (germline): LNHNV, YYDKDF (reference sequence). As to this clone: The antigen remains undetermined.

The receptor's source is a woman aged 45 to 65 in good health and CMV-seronegative. Sequenced material: PBMCs. The chain recombines TRBV15 with TRBJ2-5; 7 bases match TRBD1. CDR3 nucleotides: TGTGCCACCCAACCCTCAGGGGGAGAGACCCAGTACTTC. Translating gives CATQPSGGETQYF.